This is a list of T cell receptor beta chains from one sample in a study of shared clonotypes between healthy human individuals. Repertoires were generated with immunoSEQ multiplex PCR, while TCRdb's copy carries only in-frame clones and drops some. The profile shows around 440,000 clones, over 60% of them singletons. The specimen sequenced was PBMCs. The receptors come from a woman between 35 and 50 years old in good health. Some clones in this sample may be carry-over from other donors' samples. The CDR3 runs from the conserved cysteine through the conserved F or W. A D gene is named only where the DNA matches it firmly. Clone size appears in some rows only: once, few, many, or a class for an expanded clone.

15	-	TRBD1	TRBV10-3	TRBJ2-1	TGTGCCATAAGAGAGCCGGGACAGGGCTACAATGAGCAGTTCTTC	CAIREPGQGYNEQFF
13	once	-	TRBV18	TRBJ2-6	TGTGCCAGCGCCAGGGCTGGGGCCAACGTCCTGACTTTC	CASARAGANVLTF
12	few	-	TRBV7-2	TRBJ2-7	TGTGCCAGCAGCGTGACTTCCTACGAGCAGTACTTC	CASSVTSYEQYF
17	-	TRBD1	TRBV7-9	TRBJ1-5	TGTGCCAGCAGCTTAGCGCGGGGGACAGGCTACGATCAGCCCCAGCATTTT	CASSLARGTGYDQPQHF
14	few	-	TRBV5-5	TRBJ1-2	TGTGCCAGCAGCTTGCCAGGGACTAACTATGGCTACACCTTC	CASSLPGTNYGYTF
14	-	TRBD1	TRBV27	TRBJ2-7	TGTGCCAGCAGTCAGACAGGGGGTTCCCTCGAGCAGTACTTC	CASSQTGGSLEQYF
17	-	-	TRBV15	TRBJ2-1	TGTGCCACCAGCAGATACCGGCTAGCGTCAACCTACAATGAGCAGTTCTTC	CATSRYRLASTYNEQFF
14	-	-	TRBV5-4	TRBJ2-3	TGTGCCAGCAGTAGCGGAACTAGCACAGATACGCAGTATTTT	CASSSGTSTDTQYF
17	-	TRBD2	TRBV4-2	TRBJ2-1	TGTGCCAGCAGTACCCCCTTAGCGGGAGGGCTGTACAATGAGCAGTTCTTC	CASSTPLAGGLYNEQFF
15	-	-	TRBV28	TRBJ1-1	TGTGCCAGCAGTTTGCTTGGACAGAAGAACACTGAAGCTTTCTTC	CASSLLGQKNTEAFF
20	once	-	TRBV5-8	TRBJ1-5	TGTGCCAGCAGCCTAAAAATCCCGGGGTTGGGGGTTCGGAGCAATCAGCCCCAGCATTTT	CASSLKIPGLGVRSNQPQHF
15	-	-	TRBV5-8	TRBJ1-5	TGTGCCAGCAGCTTGGAAGGGACTTTAAATCAGCCCCAGCATTTT	CASSLEGTLNQPQHF
12	-	TRBD1	TRBV10-3	TRBJ1-1	TGTGCCACAAGATTGGCAGGGGGAGCAGCTTTCTTT	CATRLAGGAAFF
13	-	-	TRBV7-8	TRBJ1-4	TGTGCCAGCAGCTTGCAGGGGATTGAAAAACTGTTTTTT	CASSLQGIEKLFF
13	-	TRBD1	TRBV18	TRBJ2-7	TGTGCCAGCTCACAGGGGGCTCGGTACGAGCAGTACTTC	CASSQGARYEQYF
15	-	TRBD1	TRBV6-5	TRBJ2-7	TGTGCCAGCAGCCCCCCTTCAGGGGGTTCGTACGAGCAGTACTTC	CASSPPSGGSYEQYF
13	once	-	TRBV4-1	TRBJ1-2	TGCGCCAGCAGCCAAGGGGGGGTGGACCCCCGACTCTTC	CASSQGGVDPRLF
15	-	-	TRBV21-1	TRBJ2-4	TGTGCCAGCAGCAAAAGGTACCTAGCCAAAAACATTCAGTACTTC	CASSKRYLAKNIQYF
12	-	-	TRBV29-1	TRBJ2-1	TGCAGCGCTCACCGCACCCCCTATGAGCAGTTCTTC	CSAHRTPYEQFF
16	-	-	TRBV9	TRBJ1-2	TGTGCCAGCAGCCCAGCGGGGGGCGGTTGGAACTATGGCTACACCTTC	CASSPAGGGWNYGYTF
15	-	-	TRBV5-4	TRBJ1-2	TGTGCCAGCAGCTTGGGGGGACGGAGTCACTATGGCTACACCTTC	CASSLGGRSHYGYTF
18	-	TRBD2	TRBV7-2	TRBJ2-1	TGTGCCAGCAGCCCCGCCTGGTGGGGCGGGAGTTCCTACAATGAGCAGTTCTTC	CASSPAWWGGSSYNEQFF
18	-	TRBD1	TRBV4-1	TRBJ1-5	TGCGCCAGCAGCCAAGTGGTCCGACAGGGGGGGGGAGATCAGCCCCAGCATTTT	CASSQVVRQGGGDQPQHF
13	-	-	TRBV5-1	TRBJ1-4	TGCGCCAGCAGCCTGGGGGAAAATGAAAAACTGTTTTTT	CASSLGENEKLFF
14	-	-	TRBV7-8	TRBJ1-5	TGTGCCAGCAGCTTAGGAACAGGCAAACAGCCCCAGCATTTT	CASSLGTGKQPQHF
14	-	TRBD1	TRBV7-6	TRBJ2-5	TGTGCCAGCAGCACGCGACAGGGGGCGGAGACCCAGTACTTC	CASSTRQGAETQYF
16	once	-	TRBV11-2	TRBJ2-7	TGTGCCAGCAGCCACGTAGGGGCAGATCTTACCTACGAGCAGTACTTC	CASSHVGADLTYEQYF
14	-	TRBD1	TRBV9	TRBJ1-1	TGTGCCAGCAGCGCACAGGGGGCGGACACTGAAGCTTTCTTT	CASSAQGADTEAFF
14	-	TRBD1	TRBV18	TRBJ1-5	TGTGCCAGCTCAGAGGGACAGGGGATTCAGCCCCAGCATTTT	CASSEGQGIQPQHF
14	-	TRBD1	TRBV6-4	TRBJ2-2	TGTGCCAGCAGCTTCACAGGGGAGACCGGGGAGCTGTTTTTT	CASSFTGETGELFF
13	-	-	TRBV18	TRBJ2-7	TGTGCCAGCTCACTGAGTGGGACCAACGAGCAGTACTTC	CASSLSGTNEQYF
14	-	-	TRBV30	TRBJ1-1	TGTGCCTGGAGCCCGCCTGCCTGGAAAGATGAAGCTTTCTTT	CAWSPPAWKDEAFF
12	-	-	TRBV7-9	TRBJ1-1	TGTGCCAGCAGTCTCGACAGAATGAGAGCTTTCTTT	CASSLDRMRAFF
13	-	-	TRBV18	TRBJ1-2	TGTGCCAGCTCACAAGCGTCCGGGGACGGCTACACCTTC	CASSQASGDGYTF
15	-	-	TRBV7-2	TRBJ2-7	TGTGCCAGCAGCTTAAGGGGCGGCACAACCTACGAGCAGTACTTC	CASSLRGGTTYEQYF
14	many	TRBD1	TRBV5-5	TRBJ2-7	TGTGCCAGCAGAAGCGGGACAGGGGGCTACGAGCAGTACTTC	CASRSGTGGYEQYF
14	-	-	TRBV11-1	TRBJ1-1	TGTGCCAGCAGCTTTGGAGGGAGGAACACTGAAGCTTTCTTT	CASSFGGRNTEAFF
15	-	TRBD2	TRBV6-4	TRBJ2-1	TGTGCCAGCAGCGAAATAGCGGGAGTAGGTAATGAGCAGTTCTTC	CASSEIAGVGNEQFF
14	few	-	TRBV6-1	TRBJ2-4	TGTGCCAGCGGCCCGATGAGGTTTGGGGACATTCAGTACTTC	CASGPMRFGDIQYF
15	-	-	TRBV7-6	TRBJ2-2	TGTGCCAGCAGTTTTGTTGGAGCTGACACCGGGGAGCTGTTTTTT	CASSFVGADTGELFF
14	few	-	TRBV2	TRBJ1-4	TGTGCCAGCAGTTTTTACACAACTAATGAAAAACTGTTTTTT	CASSFYTTNEKLFF
14	-	-	TRBV30	TRBJ2-7	TGTGCCTGGAGTGTAGTCCCACACTCCTACGAGCAGTACTTC	CAWSVVPHSYEQYF
19	-	TRBD1	TRBV11-2	TRBJ1-2	TGTGCCAGCAGCTTAGTCCCAGGGGGCCAAACTAGGGGGAACTATGGCTACACCTTC	CASSLVPGGQTRGNYGYTF
15	-	-	TRBV28	TRBJ2-2	TGTGCCAGCACTCAGGAGGGCCGGCGTACCGGGGAGCTGTTTTTT	CASTQEGRRTGELFF
16	-	TRBD2	TRBV7-9	TRBJ2-1	TGTGCCAGCAGCTTAGGCGTTGCGGGAGCCTACAATGAGCAGTTCTTC	CASSLGVAGAYNEQFF
18	-	TRBD2	TRBV5-1	TRBJ2-2	TGCGCCAGCAGCTTGGGTAATAGCGGGAGGGCCGGCACCGGGGAGCTGTTTTTT	CASSLGNSGRAGTGELFF
18	-	TRBD2	TRBV15	TRBJ2-1	TGTGCCACCAGCAGAGGGACTAGCGGGAGCCCCTTAAACAATGAGCAGTTCTTC	CATSRGTSGSPLNNEQFF
13	few	TRBD2	TRBV7-9	TRBJ2-7	TGTGCCAGCAGTCCTAGCGGGAGTGACGAGCAGTACTTC	CASSPSGSDEQYF
16	-	TRBD2	TRBV28	TRBJ2-6	TGTGCCAGCAGACTAGCGGGAAGCTCTGGGGCCAACGTCCTGACTTTC	CASRLAGSSGANVLTF
17	many	TRBD2	TRBV25-1	TRBJ2-1	TGTGCCAGCAGTGAGCCATACCCCAGCGGGAATTACAATGAGCAGTTCTTC	CASSEPYPSGNYNEQFF
15	-	TRBD2	TRBV7-3	TRBJ2-1	TGTGCCAGCAGCCCCGGGGGGAGAGGGCGTAATGAGCAGTTCTTC	CASSPGGRGRNEQFF
16	once	TRBD2	TRBV15	TRBJ2-1	TGTGCCACCAGCAGAGCCGGACTAGCGGGAAGGGATGAGCAGTTCTTC	CATSRAGLAGRDEQFF
15	-	-	TRBV21-1	TRBJ1-2	TGTGCCAGCACCACAGGAGGAAATATTAACTATGGCTACACCTTC	CASTTGGNINYGYTF